The 18 T cell receptor beta chains reported below all come from one sample, sequenced in a study of T cells in Graves' hyperthyroidism and ophthalmopathy (dated by TCRdb to between 2018 and 2021). The library was produced with multiplex PCR. Sequencing took place on an Illumina HiSeq 2000. TCR beta CDR3 regions were amplified from RNA transcripts. The first round of RT-PCR for the TCR CDR3 was performed with the HTBI primer set and the Qiagen OneStep RT-PCR kit. In TCRdb, the public reads were trimmed at Q25 with fastp and aligned with MiXCR, with productive beta chains retained. When rows share a CDR3 protein, they turn into one entry using the most common DNA and genes. Recorded for this sample are about 400,000 distinct CDR3 sequences; 15% to 18% of them occurred a single time. The top ten clones comprise approximately 7.5% of the sample. The specimen was blood. The receptor source for this set is a woman aged 18-30 years with Graves' hyperthyroidism.

This clonotype showed up many times. The V call is TRBV30, the J call TRBJ2-3, with D maybe TRBD2 (6 bases). The CDR3 has 13 residues. V dropped 0 bases and J dropped 6 bases, with 10 bases sitting between them. Looked up from germline, CDR1 is GTSNPN and CDR2 is SVGIG (reference sequence). The CDR3 nucleotides read TGTGCCTGGAGTGTTGGCGGAGGGGATACGCAGTATTTT. It codes for CAWSVGGGDTQYF.

This clonotype was recorded many times. J is TRBJ1-1 and V is TRBV20-1; possibly TRBD1 for D (5 bases). The V end lost 4 bases, the J end lost 8 bases, and 20 bases lay between the germline ends. CDR3 length: 14 amino acids. Looked up from germline, CDR1 is DFQATT and CDR2 is SNEGSKA (reference sequence). CDR3 coding DNA: TGCAGTGCTATCAGTTGGGGGGTTAGCAGAGAAGCTTTCTTT. It yields the protein CSAISWGVSREAFF.

This clonotype has a count of ten or more. V usage is TRBV2 and J usage is TRBJ1-4; D gene ambiguous. Germline V CDR1 and CDR2: SNHLY, FYNNEI. V gave up 6 bases and J gave up 4 bases, with 12 bases separating them. This CDR3 spans 14 amino acids. The CDR3 sequence is CASRPGLVNEKLFF. The CDR3 DNA is TGTGCCAGCAGACCGGGATTAGTTAATGAAAAACTGTTTTTT.

The table lists this clonotype with many counts. The chain uses TRBV10-3 and TRBJ1-3; D ambiguous. Germline loops: CDR1 ENHRY, CDR2 SYGVKD. The ends were cut back, 8 bases at V and 1 base at J, with 9 bases in the middle. This CDR3 is built from 13 residues. The CDR3 DNA reads TGTGCCATCCAAGGTGTATCTGGAAACACCATATATTTT. Its protein product is CAIQGVSGNTIYF.

This clonotype was observed many times. This chain uses TRBV29-1 with TRBJ2-7, with TRBD2 matching 7 bases. Germline assignment: CDR1 SQVTM and CDR2 ANQGSEA. Trimming at V came to 7 bases and at J to 2 bases, leaving 20 bases not matched to a gene. The CDR3 extends over 17 amino acids. CDR3 in DNA: TGCAGCGACGCCAGCGGGGCCCGGGACGAGGGACCCTACGAGCAGTACTTC. Its protein is CSDASGARDEGPYEQYF.

Many counts were recorded for this clonotype. The chain employs TRBV11-3 and TRBJ2-1, with 8 bases identical to TRBD1. The CDR3 totals 16 residues. From germline, CDR1 is SGHNT and CDR2 YENEEA. V lost 0 bases to trimming and J lost 4 bases; unmatched junction nucleotides: 5. CDR3 sequence (DNA): TGTGCCAGCAGCTTAGATTCGGGACAGGTGTACAATGAGCAGTTCTTC. It specifies CASSLDSGQVYNEQFF.

To note about this clonotype: A much larger clone lies one base from this, so it may be a read error. J is TRBJ1-6 and V is TRBV28; 8 bases line up with TRBD1. CDR1 and CDR2 from the germline V gene are MDHEN and SYDVKM. The CDR3 consists of 18 residues. The trim removed 4 bases at V and 0 bases at J, leaving 8 bases unmatched. The CDR3 loop reads CASSSPRRGRSYNSPLHF. CDR3 nucleotides: TGTGCCAGCAGTTCTCCCCGCAGGGGGCGCTCCTATAATTCACCCCTCCACTTT. Full variable domain (missing parts from reference TRBV28 and TRBJ1-6): DVKVTQSSRYLVKRTGEKVFLECVQDMDHENMFWYRQDPGLGLRLIYFSYDVKMKEKGDIPEGYSVSREKKERFSLILESASTNQTSMYLCASSSPRRGRSYNSPLHFGNGTRLTVT.

The J gene is TRBJ2-1, the V gene TRBV20-1; D assignment may be TRBD1 or TRBD2 (5 bases each). This CDR3 comprises 14 residues. CDR1 and CDR2 from the germline V gene are DFQATT and SNEGSKA (reference sequence). V shed 0 bases and J shed 8 bases, with 14 bases lying between them. This CDR3 reads CSARDRTGLDEQFF. The CDR3 bases are TGCAGTGCTAGAGATCGAACAGGACTTGATGAGCAGTTCTTC.

This chain links TRBV12-3 or TRBV12-4 with TRBJ2-1; a possible D gene is TRBD2 (5 bases). The V end was cut by 5 bases, the J end by 7 bases, with 18 bases between. This CDR3 is built from 15 residues. This CDR3 reads CASSGLPASANEQFF. The CDR3 DNA reads as TGTGCCAGCAGTGGACTCCCCGCTTCGGCAAATGAGCAGTTCTTC.

Ten or more counts support this clonotype. The chain combines TRBV19 with TRBJ1-5, with 11 positions matching TRBD1. CDR1 is LNHDA, CDR2 SQIVND, per germline (reference sequence). V was clipped by 7 bases and J by 6 bases; unmatched bases: 8. The length of the CDR3 is 15 residues. The CDR3 here is CASTRDRGSRQPQHF. The CDR3 region has the DNA TGTGCCAGTACCAGGGACAGGGGGTCTCGTCAGCCCCAGCATTTT.

This clonotype was seen a few times. A read error may explain this, as a much larger clone is one base away. The J gene is TRBJ1-6, the V gene TRBV6-9; D remains unclear. Germline assignment: CDR1 MNHGY and CDR2 SVAAGI. There are 14 residues in the CDR3. The CDR3 protein is CASSYDLTNSLLHF. CDR3 nucleotides: TGTGCCAGCAGTTACGACCTTACTAATTCACTCCTCCACTTT.

This clonotype was observed a few times. The V gene is TRBV3-1, the J gene TRBJ2-5; D unresolved. Trimming took off 6 bases at V and 5 bases at J, with 16 bases between the two ends. The CDR3 consists of 14 residues. Germline V CDR1 and CDR2: LGHDT, YNNKEL (reference sequence). The CDR3 DNA sequence: TGTGCCAGCAGGCCTACAGTCGTAGGGGAGACCCAGTACTTC. It yields the protein CASRPTVVGETQYF.

This clonotype was recorded at least ten times. V gene TRBV30 combines with J gene TRBJ2-7, with 10 bases fitting TRBD2. This CDR3 comprises 16 residues. In germline, CDR1 is GTSNPN, CDR2 SVGIG (reference sequence). The J segment lost 7 bases and the V segment lost 7 bases, leaving 19 bases of the junction unmatched. The CDR3 sequence: CAYRPGTSAFTGEQYF. The CDR3 DNA is TGTGCCTACCGACCAGGGACTAGCGCCTTCACGGGGGAGCAGTACTTC.

This clonotype was counted many times. The chain combines TRBV5-8 with TRBJ1-3; TRBD1 matches at 7 bases. V was pared by 7 bases and J by 4 bases, with 11 bases of the junction left unmatched. Germline V gene lookup returns CDR1 SGHTS and CDR2 YDEGEE. The CDR3 runs to 15 residues. The CDR3 coding sequence is TGTGCCAGCTTGGGACAGTTAAGAGGAGGAAACACCATATATTTT. It is translated as CASLGQLRGGNTIYF.

This clonotype was detected a few times. This chain uses TRBV19 with TRBJ1-1; 7 bases are shared with TRBD1. Looked up from germline, CDR1 is LNHDA and CDR2 is SQIVND (reference sequence). V lost 4 bases, J lost 10 bases, and 12 bases stayed unmatched. This CDR3 has 14 amino acids. The CDR3 region is CASSTATGRYVAFF. CDR3 coding DNA: TGTGCCAGTAGTACTGCGACAGGGAGGTATGTAGCTTTCTTT.

This clonotype was seen ten or more times. The chain carries TRBV7-3 and TRBJ2-7; 8 nucleotides align to TRBD2. Trimming cost V 0 bases and J 5 bases; bases outside gene matches: 9. The CDR3 has 16 amino acids. The germline CDR1 and CDR2 sequences are SGHTA and FQGTGA. CDR3 DNA: TGTGCCAGCAGCTTAACCCCAAGCGGGAGAAGAAACGAGCAGTACTTC. Protein sequence: CASSLTPSGRRNEQYF.

The table lists this clonotype with many counts. This sequence joins TRBV6-1 and TRBJ2-1; D is undetermined. This CDR3 region has 14 residues. Germline V gene sequence: CDR1 MNHNS, CDR2 SASEGT. Between the trimmed V and J ends, which lost 6 bases and 2 bases, there was a span of 11 bases. CDR3 nucleotide sequence: TGTGCCAGCAGGGGCTTTGGGGCCTACAATGAGCAGTTCTTC. It is translated as CASRGFGAYNEQFF.

The sample holds many counts of this clonotype. The genes are TRBV5-1 and TRBJ2-7; D may be TRBD1 or TRBD2 (5 bases each). The CDR3 covers 16 residues. In germline, CDR1 is SGHRS, CDR2 YFSETQ. With 0 bases removed from V and 7 bases from J, the gap between germline ends came to 20 bases. CDR3 DNA: TGCGCCAGCAGCTTGGCCTCATTTCGGGGCCCAATGGAGCAGTACTTC. Translation: CASSLASFRGPMEQYF.